These T cell receptor beta chains were read from a single sample in a study of cytomegalovirus exposure and HLA in healthy donors. Some clones are missing from TCRdb's copy, which holds only in-frame ones; the method was immunoSEQ multiplex PCR. The sample has more than 100,000 clones, about 78% seen once; the top ten hold 8.2%. Material for sequencing was PBMCs. These TCRs come from a woman between 40 and 55 years old in good health and CMV-seropositive. CDR3s include the opening cysteine and the closing phenylalanine or tryptophan. A D gene is named only where the DNA matches it firmly. Rows give clone size only sometimes, using once, few, many, or a class for an expanded clone.

>TRBJ1-1|TRBD1|TRBV28|NA
CASSLPPTGGVTEAFF
TGTGCCAGCAGCCTACCCCCCACAGGGGGAGTCACTGAAGCTTTCTTT
>TRBJ1-1|TRBD1|TRBV7-2|NA
CASSYTQGDTEAFF
TGTGCCAGCAGCTACACCCAGGGGGACACTGAAGCTTTCTTT
>TRBJ1-1|NA|TRBV7-2|once
CASSTPPTLNTEAFF
TGTGCCAGCAGCACTCCCCCGACACTGAACACTGAAGCTTTCTTT
>TRBJ1-1|TRBD1|TRBV5-1|NA
CASTTGRGQEAFF
TGCGCCAGCACTACTGGCAGGGGGCAGGAAGCTTTCTTT
>TRBJ2-7|TRBD1|TRBV7-9|NA
CASSLSQGGEQYF
TGTGCCAGCAGCTTATCACAGGGGGGCGAGCAGTACTTC
>TRBJ2-3|TRBD2|TRBV9|NA
CASSTRGGRTDTQYF
TGTGCCAGCAGCACACGGGGGGGGAGGACAGATACGCAGTATTTT
>TRBJ1-1|NA|TRBV13|NA
CASSLGQGTLTEAFF
TGTGCCAGCAGCTTAGGGCAGGGAACACTGACTGAAGCTTTCTTT
>TRBJ1-2|NA|TRBV5-4|NA
CASSIDRVRYTF
TGTGCCAGCAGCATAGACAGAGTTCGCTACACCTTC
>TRBJ2-7|TRBD2|TRBV29-1|NA
CSVDAHSGDSYEQYF
TGCAGCGTTGATGCCCATAGCGGGGATTCCTACGAGCAGTACTTC
>TRBJ1-2|TRBD1|TRBV6-5|NA
CASRRQGDGYTF
TGTGCCAGCAGACGACAGGGGGATGGCTACACCTTC
>TRBJ1-6|NA|TRBV5-4|NA
CASSLGAGLNSPLHF
TGTGCCAGCAGCTTGGGGGCAGGGCTTAATTCACCCCTCCACTTT
>TRBJ1-1|NA|TRBV10-3|NA
CAIKSPVDTEAFF
TGTGCCATCAAAAGTCCGGTCGACACTGAAGCTTTCTTT
>TRBJ1-1|NA|TRBV5-6|many
CASSLFSREGTEAFF
TGTGCCAGCAGCTTGTTTAGCAGGGAGGGAACTGAAGCTTTCTTT
>TRBJ2-1|NA|TRBV4-1|NA
CASSQDSAYNEQFF
TGCGCCAGCAGCCAAGATTCCGCCTACAATGAGCAGTTCTTC
>TRBJ2-7|NA|TRBV19|NA
CASARSRGDEQYF
TGTGCCAGTGCCAGATCACGAGGAGACGAGCAGTACTTC
>TRBJ1-6|NA|TRBV5-4|NA
CASSSLQGGNSPLHF
TGTGCCAGCAGCTCATTACAGGGTGGGAATTCACCCCTCCACTTT
>TRBJ2-1|TRBD2|TRBV9|NA
CASSPGGDIYNEQFF
TGTGCCAGCAGCCCCGGGGGGGACATTTACAATGAGCAGTTCTTC
>TRBJ2-3|TRBD2|TRBV12-5|NA
CASGLKLAGGPVSTDTQYF
TGTGCTAGTGGTTTGAAACTAGCGGGGGGGCCTGTCTCCACAGATACGCAGTATTTT
>TRBJ2-2|NA|TRBV5-6|few
CASSLGRRGGTGELFF
TGTGCCAGCAGCTTGGGGAGGAGGGGCGGGACCGGGGAGCTGTTTTTT
>TRBJ1-2|NA|TRBV6-6|NA
CASSYVQFYGYTF
TGTGCCAGCAGTTACGTACAGTTCTATGGCTACACCTTC
>TRBJ1-3|NA|TRBV19|NA
CASSTSGNTIYF
TGTGCCTCATCGACATCCGGAAACACCATATATTTT
>TRBJ1-2|NA|TRBV10-3|NA
CAIRRTDYGYTF
TGTGCCATCAGACGGACAGACTATGGCTACACCTTC